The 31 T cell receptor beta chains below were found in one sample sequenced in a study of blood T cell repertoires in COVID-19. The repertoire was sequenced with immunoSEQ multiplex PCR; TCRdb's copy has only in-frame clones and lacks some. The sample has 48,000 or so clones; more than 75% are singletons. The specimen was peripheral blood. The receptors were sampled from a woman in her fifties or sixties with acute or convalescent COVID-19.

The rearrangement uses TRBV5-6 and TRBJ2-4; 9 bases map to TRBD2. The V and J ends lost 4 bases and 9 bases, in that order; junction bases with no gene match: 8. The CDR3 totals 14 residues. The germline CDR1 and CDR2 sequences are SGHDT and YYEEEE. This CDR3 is CASSPTLTSGIQYF. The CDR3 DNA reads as TGTGCCAGCAGCCCTACCCTGACTAGCGGCATTCAGTACTTC.

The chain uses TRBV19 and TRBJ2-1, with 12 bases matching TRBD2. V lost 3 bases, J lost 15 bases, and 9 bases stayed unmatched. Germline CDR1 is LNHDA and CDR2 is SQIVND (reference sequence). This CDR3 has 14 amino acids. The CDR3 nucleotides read TGTGCCAGTAGTATTTACCCTAGCGGGAGGGCCGGGTTCTTC. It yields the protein CASSIYPSGRAGFF.

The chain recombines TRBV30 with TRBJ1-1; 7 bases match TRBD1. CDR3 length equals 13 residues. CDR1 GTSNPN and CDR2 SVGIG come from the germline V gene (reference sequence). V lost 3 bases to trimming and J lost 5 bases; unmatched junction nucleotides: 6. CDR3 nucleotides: TGTGCCTGGAGGACTCAGACAGGGACTGAAGCTTTCTTT. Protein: CAWRTQTGTEAFF.

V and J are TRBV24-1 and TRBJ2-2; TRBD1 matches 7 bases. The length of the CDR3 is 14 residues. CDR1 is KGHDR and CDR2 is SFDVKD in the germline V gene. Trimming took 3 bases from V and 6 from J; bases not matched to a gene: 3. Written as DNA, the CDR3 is TGTGCCACCAGTGATACAGGACAGGCCGGGGAGCTGTTTTTT. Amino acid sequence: CATSDTGQAGELFF.

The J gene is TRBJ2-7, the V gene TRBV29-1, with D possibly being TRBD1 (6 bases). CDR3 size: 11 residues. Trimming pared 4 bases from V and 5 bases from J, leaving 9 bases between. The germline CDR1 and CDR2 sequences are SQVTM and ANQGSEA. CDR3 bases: TGCAGCGTTGGGGCAGGGGACGAGCAGTACTTC. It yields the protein CSVGAGDEQYF.

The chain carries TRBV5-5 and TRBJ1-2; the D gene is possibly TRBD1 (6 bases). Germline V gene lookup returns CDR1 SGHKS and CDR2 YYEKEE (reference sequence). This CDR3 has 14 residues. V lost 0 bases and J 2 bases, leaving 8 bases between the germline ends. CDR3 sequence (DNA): TGTGCCAGCAGCTTGGGCAGGGGAAACTATGGCTACACCTTC. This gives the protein CASSLGRGNYGYTF.

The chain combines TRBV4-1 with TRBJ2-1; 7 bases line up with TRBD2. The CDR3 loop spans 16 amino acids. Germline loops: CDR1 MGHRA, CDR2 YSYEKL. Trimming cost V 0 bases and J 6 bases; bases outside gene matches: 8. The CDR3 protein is CASSQEGGRATNEQFF. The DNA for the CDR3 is TGCGCCAGCAGCCAAGAGGGTGGGAGGGCCACCAATGAGCAGTTCTTC.

The CDR3 here is CASSRLPADREKETQYF. CDR3 nucleotides: TGTGCCAGCAGTCGCTTACCCGCGGACAGGGAAAAGGAGACCCAGTACTTC. J is TRBJ2-5 and V is TRBV27; TRBD1 matches 8 bases. CDR3 length equals 17 residues. The J segment lost 5 bases and the V segment lost 5 bases, leaving 16 bases of the junction unmatched. Germline loops: CDR1 MNHEY, CDR2 SMNVEV (reference sequence).

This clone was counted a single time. CDR3 sequence: CASRLTGQSNQPQHF. CDR3 DNA sequence: TGCGCCAGCCGGCTCACAGGGCAGAGCAATCAGCCCCAGCATTTT. The V gene is TRBV5-1, the J gene TRBJ1-5, with a weak D call TRBD1 (6 bases). The germline gives CDR1 SGHRS, CDR2 YFSETQ. The CDR3 is 15 amino acids. V lost 7 bases and J 1 base, leaving 15 bases between the germline ends.

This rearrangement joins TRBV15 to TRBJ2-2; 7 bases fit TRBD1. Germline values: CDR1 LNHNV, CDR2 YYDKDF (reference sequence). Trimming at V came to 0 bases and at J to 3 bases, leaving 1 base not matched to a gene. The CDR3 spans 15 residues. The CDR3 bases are TGTGCCACCAGCAGAGATCAGGGGGACACCGGGGAGCTGTTTTTT. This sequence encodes CATSRDQGDTGELFF.

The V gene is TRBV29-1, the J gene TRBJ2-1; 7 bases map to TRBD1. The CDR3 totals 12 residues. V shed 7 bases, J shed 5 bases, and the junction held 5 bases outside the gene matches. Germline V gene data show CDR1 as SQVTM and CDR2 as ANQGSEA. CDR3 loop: CSDWDSNNEQFF. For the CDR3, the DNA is TGCAGCGACTGGGACAGCAACAATGAGCAGTTCTTC.

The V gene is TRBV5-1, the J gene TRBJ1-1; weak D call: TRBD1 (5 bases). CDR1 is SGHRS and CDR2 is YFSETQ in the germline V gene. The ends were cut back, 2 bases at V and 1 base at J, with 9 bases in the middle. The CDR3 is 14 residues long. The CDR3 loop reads CASSFGDRNTEAFF. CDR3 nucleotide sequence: TGCGCCAGCAGCTTCGGAGACAGGAACACTGAAGCTTTCTTT.

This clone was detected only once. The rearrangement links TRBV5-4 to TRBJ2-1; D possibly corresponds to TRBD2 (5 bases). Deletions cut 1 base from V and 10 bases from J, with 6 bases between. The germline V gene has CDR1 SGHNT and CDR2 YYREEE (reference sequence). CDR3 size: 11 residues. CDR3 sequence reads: CASSLTREQFF. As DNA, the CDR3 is TGTGCCAGCAGCTTGACTAGAGAGCAGTTCTTC.

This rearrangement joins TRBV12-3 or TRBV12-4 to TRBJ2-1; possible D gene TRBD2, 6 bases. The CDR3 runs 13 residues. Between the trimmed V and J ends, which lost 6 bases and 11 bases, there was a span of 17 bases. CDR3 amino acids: CASRPGLPSKQFF. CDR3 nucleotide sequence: TGTGCCAGCAGGCCGGGACTGCCTTCGAAGCAGTTCTTC.

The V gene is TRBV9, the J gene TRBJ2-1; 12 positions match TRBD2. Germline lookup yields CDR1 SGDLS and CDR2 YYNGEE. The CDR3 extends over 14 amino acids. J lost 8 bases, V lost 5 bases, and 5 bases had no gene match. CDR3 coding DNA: TGTGCCAGCAGTAGACTAGCGGGAGTTTATGAGCAGTTCTTC. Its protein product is CASSRLAGVYEQFF.

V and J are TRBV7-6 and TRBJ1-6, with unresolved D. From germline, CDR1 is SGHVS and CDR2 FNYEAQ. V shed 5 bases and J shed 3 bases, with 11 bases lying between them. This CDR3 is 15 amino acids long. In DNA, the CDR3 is TGTGCCAGCAGCCTAGTGAGGAACTATAATTCACCCCTCCACTTT. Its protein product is CASSLVRNYNSPLHF.

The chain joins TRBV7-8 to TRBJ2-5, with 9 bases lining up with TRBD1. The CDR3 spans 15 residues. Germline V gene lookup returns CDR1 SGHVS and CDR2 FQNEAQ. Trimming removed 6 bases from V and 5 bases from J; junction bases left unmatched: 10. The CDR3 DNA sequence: TGTGCCAGCAGACCCTGGGACAGGGCGCAGGAGACCCAGTACTTC. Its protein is CASRPWDRAQETQYF.

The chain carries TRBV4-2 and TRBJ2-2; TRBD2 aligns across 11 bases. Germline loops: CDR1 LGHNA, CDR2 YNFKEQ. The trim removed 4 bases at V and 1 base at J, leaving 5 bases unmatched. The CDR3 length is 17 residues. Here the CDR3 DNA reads TGTGCCAGCAGCCCCGCCGGACTAGCGGGGAACACCGGGGAGCTGTTTTTT. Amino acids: CASSPAGLAGNTGELFF.

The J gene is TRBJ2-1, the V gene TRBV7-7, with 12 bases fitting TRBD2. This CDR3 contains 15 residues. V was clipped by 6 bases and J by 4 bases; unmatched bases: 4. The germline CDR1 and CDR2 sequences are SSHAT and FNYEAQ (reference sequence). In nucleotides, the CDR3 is TGTGCCAGCAGTCCCGGGACTAGCGGGTACAATGAGCAGTTCTTC. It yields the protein CASSPGTSGYNEQFF. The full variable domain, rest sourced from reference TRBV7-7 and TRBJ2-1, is GAGVSQSPRYKVTKRGQDVTLRCDPISSHATLYWYQQALGQGPEFLTYFNYEAQPDKSGLPSDRFSAERPEGSISTLTIQRTEQRDSAMYRCASSPGTSGYNEQFFGPGTRLTVL.

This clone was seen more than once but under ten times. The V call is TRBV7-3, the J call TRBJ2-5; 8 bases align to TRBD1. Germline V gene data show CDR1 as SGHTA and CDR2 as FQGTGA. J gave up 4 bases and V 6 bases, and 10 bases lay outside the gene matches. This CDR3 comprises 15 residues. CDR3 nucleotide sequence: TGTGCCAGCAGTGCACAGGGGGTGTCAGGAGAGACCCAGTACTTC. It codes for CASSAQGVSGETQYF.

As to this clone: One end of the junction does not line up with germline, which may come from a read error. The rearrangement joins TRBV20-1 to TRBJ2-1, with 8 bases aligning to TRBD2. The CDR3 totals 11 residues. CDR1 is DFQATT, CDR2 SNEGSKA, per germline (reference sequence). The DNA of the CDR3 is TGCAGTGCTAGAGCGGGGGGGCTTCGGATCTTC. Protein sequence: CSARAGGLRIF.

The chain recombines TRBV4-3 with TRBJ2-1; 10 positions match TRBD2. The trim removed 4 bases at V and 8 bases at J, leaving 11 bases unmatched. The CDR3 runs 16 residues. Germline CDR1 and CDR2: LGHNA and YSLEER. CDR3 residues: CASSRNGLAGEDEQFF. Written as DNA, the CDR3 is TGCGCCAGCAGCCGAAATGGCCTAGCGGGAGAAGATGAGCAGTTCTTC.

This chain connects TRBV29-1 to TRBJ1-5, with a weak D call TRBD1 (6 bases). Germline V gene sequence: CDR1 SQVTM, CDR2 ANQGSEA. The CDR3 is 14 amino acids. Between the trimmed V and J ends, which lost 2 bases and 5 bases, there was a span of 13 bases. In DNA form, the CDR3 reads TGCAGCGTTGAACTCACAGGGATAGATCAGCCCCAGCATTTT. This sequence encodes CSVELTGIDQPQHF.

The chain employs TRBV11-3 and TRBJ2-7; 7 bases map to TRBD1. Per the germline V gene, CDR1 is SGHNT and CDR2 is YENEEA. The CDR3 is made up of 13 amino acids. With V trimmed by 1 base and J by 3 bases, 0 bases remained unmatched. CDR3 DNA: TGTGCCAGCAGCTTAGGGACAGGCTACGAGCAGTACTTC. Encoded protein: CASSLGTGYEQYF.

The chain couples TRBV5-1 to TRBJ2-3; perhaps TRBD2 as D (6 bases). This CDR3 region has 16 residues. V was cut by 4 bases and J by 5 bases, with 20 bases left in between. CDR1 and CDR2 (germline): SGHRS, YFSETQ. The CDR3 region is CASSLESPSEGDTQYF. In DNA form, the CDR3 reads TGCGCCAGCAGCCTTGAGAGCCCTAGCGAAGGAGATACGCAGTATTTT.

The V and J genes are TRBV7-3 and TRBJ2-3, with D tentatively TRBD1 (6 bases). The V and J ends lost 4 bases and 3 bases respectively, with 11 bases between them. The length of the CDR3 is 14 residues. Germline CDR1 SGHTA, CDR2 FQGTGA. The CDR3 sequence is CASSWTARTDTQYF. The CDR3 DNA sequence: TGTGCCAGCAGCTGGACAGCCAGAACAGATACGCAGTATTTT. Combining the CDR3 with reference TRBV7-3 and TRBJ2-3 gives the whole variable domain GAGVSQTPSNKVTEKGKYVELRCDPISGHTALYWYRQSLGQGPEFLIYFQGTGAADDSGLPNDRFFAVRPEGSVSTLKIQRTERGDSAVYLCASSWTARTDTQYFGPGTRLTVL.

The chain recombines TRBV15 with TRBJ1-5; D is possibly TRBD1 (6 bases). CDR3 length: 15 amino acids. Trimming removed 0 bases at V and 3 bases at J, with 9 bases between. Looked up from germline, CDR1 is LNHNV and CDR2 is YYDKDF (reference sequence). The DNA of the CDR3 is TGTGCCACCAGCAGAGAACAGGGAAACAATCAGCCCCAGCATTTT. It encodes CATSREQGNNQPQHF.

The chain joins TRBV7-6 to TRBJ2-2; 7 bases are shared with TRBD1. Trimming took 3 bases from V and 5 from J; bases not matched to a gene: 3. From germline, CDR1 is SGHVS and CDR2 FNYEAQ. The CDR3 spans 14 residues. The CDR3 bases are TGTGCCAGCAGCTTCCAGGACAGGACCGGGGAGCTGTTTTTT. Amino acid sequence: CASSFQDRTGELFF.

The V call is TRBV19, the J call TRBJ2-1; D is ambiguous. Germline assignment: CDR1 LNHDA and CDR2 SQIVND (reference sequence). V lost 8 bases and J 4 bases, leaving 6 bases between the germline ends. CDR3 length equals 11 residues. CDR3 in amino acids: CASLKYNEQFF. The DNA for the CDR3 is TGTGCCAGTCTTAAATACAATGAGCAGTTCTTC.

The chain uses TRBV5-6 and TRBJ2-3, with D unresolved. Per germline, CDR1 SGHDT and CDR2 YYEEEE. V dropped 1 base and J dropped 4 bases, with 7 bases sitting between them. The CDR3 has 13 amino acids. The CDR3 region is CASSLPQSDTQYF. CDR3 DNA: TGTGCCAGCAGCTTGCCGCAGTCAGATACGCAGTATTTT.

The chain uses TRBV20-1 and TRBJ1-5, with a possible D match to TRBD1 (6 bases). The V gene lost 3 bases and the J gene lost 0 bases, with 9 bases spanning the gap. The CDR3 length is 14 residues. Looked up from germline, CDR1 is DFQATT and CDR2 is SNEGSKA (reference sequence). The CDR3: CSASGQNSNQPQHF. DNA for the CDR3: TGCAGTGCTAGTGGACAGAATAGCAATCAGCCCCAGCATTTT.